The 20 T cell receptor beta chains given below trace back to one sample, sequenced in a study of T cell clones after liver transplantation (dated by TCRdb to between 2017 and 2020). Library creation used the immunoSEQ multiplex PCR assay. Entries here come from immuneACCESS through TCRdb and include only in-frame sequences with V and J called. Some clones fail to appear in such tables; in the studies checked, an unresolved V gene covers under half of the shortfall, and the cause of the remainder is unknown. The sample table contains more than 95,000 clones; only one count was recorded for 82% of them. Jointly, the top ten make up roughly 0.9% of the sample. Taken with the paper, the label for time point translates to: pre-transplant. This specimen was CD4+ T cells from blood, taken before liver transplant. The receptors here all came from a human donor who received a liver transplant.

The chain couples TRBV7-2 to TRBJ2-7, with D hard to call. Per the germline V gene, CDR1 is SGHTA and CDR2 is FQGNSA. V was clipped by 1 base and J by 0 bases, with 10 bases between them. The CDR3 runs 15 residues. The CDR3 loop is CASSLELESSYEQYF. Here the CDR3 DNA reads TGTGCCAGCAGCTTAGAACTGGAAAGCTCCTACGAGCAGTACTTC.

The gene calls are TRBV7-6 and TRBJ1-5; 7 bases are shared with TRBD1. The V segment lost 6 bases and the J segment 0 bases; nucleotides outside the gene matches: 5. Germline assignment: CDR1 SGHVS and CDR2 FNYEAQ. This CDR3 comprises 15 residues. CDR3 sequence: CASRLGQNSNQPQHF. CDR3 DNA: TGTGCCAGCAGATTGGGACAGAATAGCAATCAGCCCCAGCATTTT.

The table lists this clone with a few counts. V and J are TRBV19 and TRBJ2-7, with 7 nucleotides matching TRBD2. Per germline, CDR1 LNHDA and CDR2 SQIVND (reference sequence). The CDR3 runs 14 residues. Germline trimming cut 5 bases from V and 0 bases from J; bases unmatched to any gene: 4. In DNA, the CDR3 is TGTGCCAGTAGTCCGGGACTACCCTCCTACGAGCAGTACTTC. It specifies CASSPGLPSYEQYF.

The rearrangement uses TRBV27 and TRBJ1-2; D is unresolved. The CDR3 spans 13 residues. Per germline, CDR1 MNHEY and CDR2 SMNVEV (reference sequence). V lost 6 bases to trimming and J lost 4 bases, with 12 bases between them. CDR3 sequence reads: CASSLGGLYGYTF. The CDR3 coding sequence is TGTGCCAGCAGCTTAGGAGGGCTCTATGGCTACACCTTC.

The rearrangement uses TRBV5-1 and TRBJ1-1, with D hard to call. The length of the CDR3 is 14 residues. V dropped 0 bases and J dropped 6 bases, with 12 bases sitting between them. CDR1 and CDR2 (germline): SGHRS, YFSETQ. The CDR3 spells CASSLETVGAEAFF. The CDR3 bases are TGCGCCAGCAGCTTGGAGACGGTGGGAGCTGAAGCTTTCTTT.

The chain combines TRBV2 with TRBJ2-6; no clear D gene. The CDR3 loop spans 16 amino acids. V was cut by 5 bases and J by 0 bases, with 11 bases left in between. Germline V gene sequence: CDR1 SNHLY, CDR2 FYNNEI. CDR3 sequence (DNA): TGTGCCAGCAGTCGGACGGAAAGCTCTGGGGCCAACGTCCTGACTTTC. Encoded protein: CASSRTESSGANVLTF.

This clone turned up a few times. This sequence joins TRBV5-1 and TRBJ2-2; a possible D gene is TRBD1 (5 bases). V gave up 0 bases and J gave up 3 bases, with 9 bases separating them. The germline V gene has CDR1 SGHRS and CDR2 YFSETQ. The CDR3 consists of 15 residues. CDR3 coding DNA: TGCGCCAGCAGCTTGGCAACAGGAGACACCGGGGAGCTGTTTTTT. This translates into CASSLATGDTGELFF.

In DNA form, the CDR3 reads TGTGCCAGTAGTATAAAAGGACATAGCTCCTACGAGCAGTACTTC. It translates to CASSIKGHSSYEQYF. This chain connects TRBV19 to TRBJ2-7, with a tentative D call TRBD1 (5 bases). With 2 bases removed from V and 0 bases from J, the gap between germline ends came to 11 bases. Germline CDR1 and CDR2: LNHDA and SQIVND (reference sequence). This CDR3 comprises 15 residues.

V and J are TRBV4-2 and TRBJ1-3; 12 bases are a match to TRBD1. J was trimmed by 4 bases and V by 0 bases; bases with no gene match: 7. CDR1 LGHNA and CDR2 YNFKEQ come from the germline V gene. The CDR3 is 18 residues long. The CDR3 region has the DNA TGTGCCAGCAGCCAAGATCAGGGACAGGGGGCCTTCGGAAACACCATATATTTT. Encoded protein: CASSQDQGQGAFGNTIYF.

The chain's CDR3 is CASFASIRSSSGNTIYF. CDR3 in DNA: TGTGCCAGCTTCGCTTCCATAAGGTCGAGCTCTGGAAACACCATATATTTT. This rearrangement joins TRBV7-8 to TRBJ1-3, with D unclear. The CDR3 is 17 residues long. CDR1 and CDR2 from the germline V gene are SGHVS and FQNEAQ. V dropped 8 bases and J dropped 0 bases, with 20 bases sitting between them.

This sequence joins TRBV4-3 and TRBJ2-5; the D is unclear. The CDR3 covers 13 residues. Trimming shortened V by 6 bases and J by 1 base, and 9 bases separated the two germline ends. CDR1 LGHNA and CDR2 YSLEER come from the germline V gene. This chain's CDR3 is CASRPQGQETQYF. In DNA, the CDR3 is TGCGCCAGCAGACCCCAAGGCCAAGAGACCCAGTACTTC.

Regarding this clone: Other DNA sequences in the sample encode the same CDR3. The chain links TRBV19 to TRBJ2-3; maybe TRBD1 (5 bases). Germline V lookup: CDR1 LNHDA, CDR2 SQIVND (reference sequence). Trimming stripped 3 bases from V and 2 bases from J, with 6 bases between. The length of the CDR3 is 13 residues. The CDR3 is CASSIRDTDTQYF. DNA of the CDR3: TGTGCCAGTAGTATCAGGGACACAGATACGCAGTATTTT.

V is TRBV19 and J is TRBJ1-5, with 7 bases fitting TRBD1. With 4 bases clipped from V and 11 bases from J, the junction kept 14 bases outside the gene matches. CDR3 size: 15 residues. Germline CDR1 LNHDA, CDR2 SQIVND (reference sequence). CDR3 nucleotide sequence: TGTGCCAGTAGTAGAGACAGGGTGGGCCTGGAGGCCCAGCATTTT. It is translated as CASSRDRVGLEAQHF.

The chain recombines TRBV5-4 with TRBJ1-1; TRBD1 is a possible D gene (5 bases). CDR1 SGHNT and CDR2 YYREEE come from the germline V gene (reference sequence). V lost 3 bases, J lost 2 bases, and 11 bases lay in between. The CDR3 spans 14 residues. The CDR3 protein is CASSWDSINTEAFF. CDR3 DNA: TGTGCCAGCAGCTGGGACTCCATAAACACTGAAGCTTTCTTT.

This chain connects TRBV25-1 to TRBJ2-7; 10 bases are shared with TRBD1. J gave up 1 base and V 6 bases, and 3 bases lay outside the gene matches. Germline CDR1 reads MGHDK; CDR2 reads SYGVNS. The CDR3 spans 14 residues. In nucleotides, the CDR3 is TGTGCCAGCAGAGGACAGGGGGTTTCCTACGAGCAGTACTTC. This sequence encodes CASRGQGVSYEQYF.

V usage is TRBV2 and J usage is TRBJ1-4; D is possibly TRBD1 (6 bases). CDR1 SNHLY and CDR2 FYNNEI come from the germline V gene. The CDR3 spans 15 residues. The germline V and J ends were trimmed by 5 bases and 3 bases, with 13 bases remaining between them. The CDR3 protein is CASSRGQGSNEKLFF. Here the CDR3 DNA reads TGTGCCAGCAGTCGGGGGCAGGGGTCTAATGAAAAACTGTTTTTT.

The CDR3 reads CASSPVVSGPNTEAFF. CDR3 in DNA: TGCGCCAGCAGCCCAGTAGTTTCAGGCCCGAACACTGAAGCTTTCTTT. The chain joins TRBV5-1 to TRBJ1-1; D is ambiguous. CDR3 length equals 16 residues. CDR1 and CDR2 (germline): SGHRS, YFSETQ. Trimming stripped 4 bases from V and 1 base from J, with 17 bases between.

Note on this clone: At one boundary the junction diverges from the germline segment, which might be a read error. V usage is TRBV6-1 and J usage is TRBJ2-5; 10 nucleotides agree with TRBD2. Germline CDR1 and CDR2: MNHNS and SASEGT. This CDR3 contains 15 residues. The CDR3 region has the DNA TGTGCCAGCAGTCAAGCGGGGGGGCCCTTGAAGACCCAGTACTTC. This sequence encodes CASSQAGGPLKTQYF.

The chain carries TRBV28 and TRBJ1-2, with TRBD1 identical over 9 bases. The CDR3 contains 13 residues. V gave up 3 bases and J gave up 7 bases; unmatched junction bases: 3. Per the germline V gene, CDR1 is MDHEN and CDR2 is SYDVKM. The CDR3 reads CASSLRDRVGYTF. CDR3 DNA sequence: TGTGCCAGCAGTTTGAGGGACAGGGTTGGCTACACCTTC.

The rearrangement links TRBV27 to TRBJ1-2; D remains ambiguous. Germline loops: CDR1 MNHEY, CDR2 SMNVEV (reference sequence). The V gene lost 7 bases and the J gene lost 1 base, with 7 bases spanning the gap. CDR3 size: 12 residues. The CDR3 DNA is TGTGCCAGCAAAGACGGTAACTATGGCTACACCTTC. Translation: CASKDGNYGYTF.